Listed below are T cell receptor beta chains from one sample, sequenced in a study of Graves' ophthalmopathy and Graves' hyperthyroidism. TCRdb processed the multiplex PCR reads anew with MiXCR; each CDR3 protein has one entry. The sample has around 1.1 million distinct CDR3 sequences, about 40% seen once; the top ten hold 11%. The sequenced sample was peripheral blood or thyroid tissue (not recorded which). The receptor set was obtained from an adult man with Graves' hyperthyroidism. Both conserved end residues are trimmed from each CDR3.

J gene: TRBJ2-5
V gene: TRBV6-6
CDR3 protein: ASSLRERGGGKETQY

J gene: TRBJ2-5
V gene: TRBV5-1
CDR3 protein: ASSKWGGQETQY

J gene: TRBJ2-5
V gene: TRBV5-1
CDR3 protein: ASSLEIGRGVETQY

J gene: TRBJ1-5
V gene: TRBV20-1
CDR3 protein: SARDFGTGRYQPQH

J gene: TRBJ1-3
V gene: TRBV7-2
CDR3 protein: ASSVDADSGNTIY

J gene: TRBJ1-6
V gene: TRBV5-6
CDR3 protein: ASSWTGNNSPLH

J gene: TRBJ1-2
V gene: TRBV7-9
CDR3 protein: ASSAPRGMDYGYT

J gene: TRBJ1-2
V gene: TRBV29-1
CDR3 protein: SGGGAVGYT

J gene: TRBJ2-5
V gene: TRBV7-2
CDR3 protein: ASSLQDGGKKTQY

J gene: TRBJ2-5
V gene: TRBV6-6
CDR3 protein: ASSEEERRWETQY

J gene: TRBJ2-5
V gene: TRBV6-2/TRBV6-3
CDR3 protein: ASSRDAQETQY

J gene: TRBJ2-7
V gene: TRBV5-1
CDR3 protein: ASSLVGVGNYEQY

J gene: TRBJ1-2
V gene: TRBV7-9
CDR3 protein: ASSGDRVYGYT

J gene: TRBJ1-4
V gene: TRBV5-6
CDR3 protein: ASTPGGGVEKLF

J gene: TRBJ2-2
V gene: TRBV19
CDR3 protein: ASSIFTAELF

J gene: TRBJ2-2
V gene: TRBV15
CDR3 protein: ATSSEPTGELF

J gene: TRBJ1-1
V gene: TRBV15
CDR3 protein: ATSGDIRNTEAF

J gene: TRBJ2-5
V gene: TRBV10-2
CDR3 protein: ASSERREETQY

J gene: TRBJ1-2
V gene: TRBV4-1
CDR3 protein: ASSHRQETNYGYT

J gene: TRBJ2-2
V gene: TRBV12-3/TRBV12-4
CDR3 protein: ASTVEGTGELF

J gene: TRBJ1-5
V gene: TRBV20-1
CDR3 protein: SARGGTGSSNQPQH

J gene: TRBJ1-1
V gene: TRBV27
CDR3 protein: AASGARTTEAF

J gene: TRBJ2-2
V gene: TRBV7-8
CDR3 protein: ASSLIPNTGELF

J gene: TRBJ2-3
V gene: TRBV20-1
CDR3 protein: SARDTLAGDSDTQY

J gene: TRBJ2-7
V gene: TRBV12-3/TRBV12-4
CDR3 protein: ASSQRGSSYEQY

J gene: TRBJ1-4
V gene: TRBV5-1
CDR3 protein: ASSLGSTGTTNEKLF

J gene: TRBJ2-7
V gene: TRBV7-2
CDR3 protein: ASSQPGQGAQSPYEQY

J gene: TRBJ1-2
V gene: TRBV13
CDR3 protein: ASSLEQETIYGYT

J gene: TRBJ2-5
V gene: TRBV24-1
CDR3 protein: ATSDPAGAPETQY

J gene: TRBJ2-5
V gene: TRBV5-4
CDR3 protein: ASTTGGPRETQY

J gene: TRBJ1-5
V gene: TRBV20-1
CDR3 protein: SASPPGPEAQPQH

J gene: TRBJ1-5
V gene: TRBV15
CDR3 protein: ATSEGTGGQPQH

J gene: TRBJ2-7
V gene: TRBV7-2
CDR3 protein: ASSPGFLTYEQY

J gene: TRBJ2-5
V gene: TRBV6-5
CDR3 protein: ASSYVWLSGQETQY

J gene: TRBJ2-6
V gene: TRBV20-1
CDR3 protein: SARGGFAYVLT

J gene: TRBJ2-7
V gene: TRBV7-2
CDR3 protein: ASSRRQGASEQY